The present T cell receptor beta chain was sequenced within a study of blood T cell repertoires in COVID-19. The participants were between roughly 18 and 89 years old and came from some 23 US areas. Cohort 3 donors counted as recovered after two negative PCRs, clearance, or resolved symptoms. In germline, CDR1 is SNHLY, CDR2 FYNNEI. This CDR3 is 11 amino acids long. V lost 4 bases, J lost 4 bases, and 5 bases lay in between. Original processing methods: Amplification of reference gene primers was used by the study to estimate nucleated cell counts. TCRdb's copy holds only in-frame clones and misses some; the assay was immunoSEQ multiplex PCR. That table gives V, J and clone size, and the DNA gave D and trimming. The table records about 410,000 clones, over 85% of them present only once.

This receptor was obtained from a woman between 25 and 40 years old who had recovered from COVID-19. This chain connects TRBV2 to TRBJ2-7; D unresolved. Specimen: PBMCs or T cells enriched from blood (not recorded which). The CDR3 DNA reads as TGTGCCAGCAGTGGTCCTTACGAGCAGTACTTC. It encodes CASSGPYEQYF.